This T cell receptor (beta chain) was identified during a study of CD8 T cells in ankylosing spondylitis. The study's findings and limits: About eight highly homologous variants made up a TCR beta motif that seemed to typify ankylosing spondylitis blood.

TCRdb re-derived calls from the 5' RACE reads in MiXCR, one entry per CDR3 protein. Of some 220,000 distinct CDR3 sequences listed, about 7% are singletons. About this clonotype itself: Its antigen is still unknown. A much more abundant neighbour one base away suggests this may be a read error.

The CDR3 contains 14 residues. Germline assignment: CDR1 SEHNR and CDR2 FQNEAQ (reference sequence). Trimming pared 5 bases from V and 2 bases from J, leaving 13 bases between. The sequencing input was blood, either unsorted or a sorted T cell fraction (not recorded which). The chain couples TRBV7-9 to TRBJ2-7; maybe TRBD2 (6 bases). This TCR was sampled from a male donor with ankylosing spondylitis. The CDR3 reads CASSPSASPYEQYF. The CDR3 DNA reads TGTGCCAGCAGCCCTAGCGCGAGTCCCTACGAGCAGTACTTC. Complete variable domain (other parts from reference TRBV7-9 and TRBJ2-7): DTGVSQNPRHKITKRGQNVTFRCDPISEHNRLYWYRQTLGQGPEFLTYFQNEAQLEKSRLLSDRFSAERPKGSFSTLEIQRTEQGDSAMYLCASSPSASPYEQYFGPGTRLTVT.